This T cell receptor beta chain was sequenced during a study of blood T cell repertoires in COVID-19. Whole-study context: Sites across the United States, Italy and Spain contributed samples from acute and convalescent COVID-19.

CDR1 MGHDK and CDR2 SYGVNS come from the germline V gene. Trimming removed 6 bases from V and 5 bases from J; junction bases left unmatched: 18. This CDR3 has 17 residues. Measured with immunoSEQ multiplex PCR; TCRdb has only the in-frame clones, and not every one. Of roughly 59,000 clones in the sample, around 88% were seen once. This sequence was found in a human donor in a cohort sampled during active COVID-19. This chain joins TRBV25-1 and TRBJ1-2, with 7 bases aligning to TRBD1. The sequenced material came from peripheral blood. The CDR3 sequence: CASSPPHGRGVGYGYTF. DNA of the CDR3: TGTGCCAGCAGCCCTCCCCATGGCAGGGGGGTCGGGTATGGCTACACCTTC.